This TCR beta chain stems from a study of T cell responses to AZD1222 COVID-19 vaccine. Study information: Researchers grouped second doses given at about 4 or about 12 weeks into one pool.

Repertoires were generated with immunoSEQ multiplex PCR, while TCRdb's copy carries only in-frame clones and drops some. The table records 85,000 to 100,000 clones, more than 80% of them present only once. Comments on this clone: What it binds is not known.

Germline trimming cut 5 bases from V and 4 bases from J; bases unmatched to any gene: 4. This CDR3 contains 13 residues. The germline V gene encodes CDR1 SGHRS and CDR2 YFSETQ. Study-level findings and limits: Vaccination with two AZD1222 doses was followed by a rise in Spike-specific TCR breadth and depth. Researchers took repertoire samples only after the peak T cell response had come. Donors were largely white British and mainly female; clonal diversity was possibly underestimated.

This rearrangement joins TRBV5-1 to TRBJ1-1, with 8 bases that match TRBD1. The clonotype comes from an adult in good health. Sequencing used peripheral blood, obtained on day 0 of AZD1222 vaccination. CDR3 sequence: CASSSGGGTEAFF. Here the CDR3 DNA reads TGCGCCAGCAGTTCAGGGGGCGGCACTGAAGCTTTCTTT.